The text below deals with one TCR beta chain. Its antigen is currently unknown. The CDR3 runs 12 residues. Trimming at V came to 4 bases and at J to 2 bases, leaving 2 bases not matched to a gene. CDR1 and CDR2 (germline): SQVTM, ANQGSEA. This record belongs to a study of shared clonotypes between healthy human individuals. Here immunoSEQ multiplex PCR was the method, and the copy in TCRdb shows in-frame clones only, minus some. The sample records approximately 2,000,000 clones, less than 95% being singletons. Study-level findings and limits: Memory subsets generally showed lower estimated richness than naive subsets. Clonotype sharing across several donors was observed for 5% to 6.5% of naive CD4 clonotypes.

The TCR sequence derives from a man between 18 and 35 years old in good health. Some clones in this sample may be carry-over from other donors' samples. The sample comprised naive CD4+ T cells from PBMCs. Indicated subset: CD45RA+ positively selected. The chain joins TRBV29-1 to TRBJ2-7, with 7 bases aligning to TRBD2. CDR3 protein: CSVGGGPYEQYF. The CDR3 coding sequence is TGCAGCGTTGGGGGGGGTCCCTACGAGCAGTACTTC.